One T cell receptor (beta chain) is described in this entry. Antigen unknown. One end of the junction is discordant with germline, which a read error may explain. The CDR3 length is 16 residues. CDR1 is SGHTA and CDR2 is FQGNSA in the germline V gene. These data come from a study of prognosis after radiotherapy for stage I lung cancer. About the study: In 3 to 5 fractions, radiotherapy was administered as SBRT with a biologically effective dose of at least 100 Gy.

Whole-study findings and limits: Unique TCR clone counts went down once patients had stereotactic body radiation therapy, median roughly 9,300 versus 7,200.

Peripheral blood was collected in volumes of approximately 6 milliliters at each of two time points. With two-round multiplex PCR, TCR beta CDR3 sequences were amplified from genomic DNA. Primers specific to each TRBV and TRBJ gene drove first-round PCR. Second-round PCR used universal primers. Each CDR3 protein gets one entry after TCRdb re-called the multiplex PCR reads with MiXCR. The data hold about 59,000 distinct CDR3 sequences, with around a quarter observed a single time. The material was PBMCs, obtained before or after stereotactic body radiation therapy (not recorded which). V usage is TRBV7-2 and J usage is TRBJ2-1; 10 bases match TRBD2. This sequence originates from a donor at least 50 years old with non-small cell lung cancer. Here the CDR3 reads CANSKGGLAVYNEQFF. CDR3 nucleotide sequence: TGTGCCAACAGCAAAGGAGGACTAGCGGTTTACAATGAGCAGTTCTTC.